This record concerns one T cell receptor (beta chain) sequence. Its matching antigen is unknown. The table came from immunoSEQ multiplex PCR; TCRdb's copy has only in-frame clones and leaves some out. This table has around 56,000 clones, about four fifths appearing once. Germline CDR1 is LNHDA and CDR2 is SQIVND (reference sequence). This CDR3 spans 12 amino acids. V was trimmed by 1 base and J by 7 bases, leaving 5 bases between them. No patient had autoimmune disease or received systemic immunosuppression. The sample comes from a study of OX40 agonist ivuxolimab in advanced cancers. Study details: In this cohort, patients received ivuxolimab, an agonistic anti-OX40 (CD134) antibody. Partial responses were observed in three patients, of whom one had hepatocellular carcinoma and two had cutaneous melanoma.

Overall study findings and caveats: Expanded clones were, on average, more numerous among CD8+ T cells than CD4+.

Sequencing used CD4+ or CD8+ T cells sorted from blood, obtained in a trial of the OX40 agonist ivuxolimab. The rearrangement uses TRBV19 and TRBJ1-5; D gene ambiguous. The sequence derives from an adult with an advanced solid tumor such as melanoma, head and neck, liver or kidney cancer. CDR3 DNA: TGTGCCAGTAGTATAGGTTGGCAGCCCCAGCATTTT. Amino acids: CASSIGWQPQHF. The whole variable domain, remainder taken from reference TRBV19 and TRBJ1-5, is DGGITQSPKYLFRKEGQNVTLSCEQNLNHDAMYWYRQDPGQGLRLIYYSQIVNDFQKGDIAEGYSVSREKKESFPLTVTSAQKNPTAFYLCASSIGWQPQHFGDGTRLSIL.